Listed below are T cell receptor beta chains from one sample, sequenced in a study of shared clonotypes between healthy human individuals. The assay was immunoSEQ multiplex PCR, and TCRdb's table has in-frame clones only and misses some. The data hold approximately 1.5 million clones, with 98% to 99% observed a single time. The material sequenced was naive CD4+ T cells sorted from blood. The receptors originated from a man aged 25-45 years in good health. Each CDR3 is given with its conserved first and last residue. A D gene is named only where the DNA matches it firmly. Clone size is given for some rows only: seen once, a few or many times, or a class if the clone is expanded.

cdr3_length | clone_size | j_call | d_call | v_call | cdr3_nt | cdr3_aa
12 | NA | TRBJ2-7 | NA | TRBV6-5 | TGTGCCAGCACAGATACCCGTTACGAGCAGTACTTC | CASTDTRYEQYF
13 | NA | TRBJ2-7 | NA | TRBV27 | TGTGCCAGCAGTCAGGGGAGCTCCTACGAGCAGTACTTC | CASSQGSSYEQYF
14 | NA | TRBJ1-1 | NA | TRBV7-9 | TGTGCCACCCCAGCCCCAGTGGATAACACTGAAGCTTTCTTT | CATPAPVDNTEAFF
12 | NA | TRBJ2-5 | NA | TRBV18 | TGTGCCAGCTCACTGGATCGGGAGACCCAGTACTTC | CASSLDRETQYF
16 | NA | TRBJ2-3 | TRBD2 | TRBV5-4 | TGTGCCAGCAGCGAGACGTCTAGCGGTTACACAGATACGCAGTATTTT | CASSETSSGYTDTQYF
11 | once | TRBJ2-3 | NA | TRBV20-1 | TGCACCCCCCGGAGGACAGATACGCAGTATTTT | CTPRRTDTQYF
13 | NA | TRBJ2-5 | TRBD2 | TRBV7-9 | TGTGCCATTTCGACTAGCGGTTACGAGACCCAGTACTTC | CAISTSGYETQYF
19 | NA | TRBJ2-2 | TRBD2 | TRBV5-1 | TGCGCCAGCAGCCCCGGGACTAGCGGGTATACTGCGAACACCGGGGAGCTGTTTTTT | CASSPGTSGYTANTGELFF
14 | NA | TRBJ1-3 | NA | TRBV2 | TGTGCCAGCAGTTACGACAGCTCTGGAAACACCATATATTTT | CASSYDSSGNTIYF
15 | NA | TRBJ2-7 | TRBD1 | TRBV5-4 | TGTGCCAGCAGTCCTCCGCCGGGACAGAAATACGAGCAGTACTTC | CASSPPPGQKYEQYF
14 | NA | TRBJ2-5 | NA | TRBV6-6 | TGTGCCAGCAGTTACCAGGGATGGACAGAGACCCAGTACTTC | CASSYQGWTETQYF
17 | NA | TRBJ2-5 | TRBD2 | TRBV2 | TGTGCCAGCAACCAAGGTGGGACTAGCGGGACTCAAGAGACCCAGTACTTC | CASNQGGTSGTQETQYF
14 | NA | TRBJ2-2 | NA | TRBV9 | TGTGCCAGCAGCATCAGCGGAGGAGGAGGGGAGCTGTTTTTT | CASSISGGGGELFF
17 | NA | TRBJ2-2 | TRBD2 | TRBV7-6 | TGTGCCAGCAGCTTAGCGGGGACTAGCGGGAGAACCGGGGAGCTGTTTTTT | CASSLAGTSGRTGELFF
13 | NA | TRBJ2-1 | NA | TRBV2 | TGTGCCAGCGAGGACCCCGTGCTCTATGAGCAGTTCTTC | CASEDPVLYEQFF
13 | NA | TRBJ2-7 | NA | TRBV6-6 | TGTGCCAGCAGTTGGGACACCACCTACGAGCAGTACTTC | CASSWDTTYEQYF
18 | once | TRBJ2-2 | TRBD2 | TRBV4-3 | TGCGCCAGCAGCACTTGGACTAGCGGGAGGGCGAACACCGGGGAGCTGTTTTTT | CASSTWTSGRANTGELFF
15 | NA | TRBJ2-1 | NA | TRBV9 | TGTGCCAGCAGCGTAAGTGGGAGCTCCTACAATGAGCAGTTCTTC | CASSVSGSSYNEQFF
15 | NA | TRBJ2-7 | TRBD1 | TRBV6-1 | TGTGCCAGCGAGTACGGGGTCGAAAGGGGGCTCGAGCAGTACTTC | CASEYGVERGLEQYF
15 | NA | TRBJ2-2 | NA | TRBV25-1 | TGTGCCAGCAGTGTTCTTGACAGTTCTAGGGGGGAGCTGTTTTTT | CASSVLDSSRGELFF
15 | once | TRBJ2-5 | NA | TRBV5-1 | TGCGCCAGCAGCTTGGAGTGGACGGGCCAAGAGACCCAGTACTTC | CASSLEWTGQETQYF
15 | NA | TRBJ2-7 | NA | TRBV5-1 | TGCGCCAGCAGCCCCGGTGACAGCGCGGCCTACGAGCAGTACTTC | CASSPGDSAAYEQYF